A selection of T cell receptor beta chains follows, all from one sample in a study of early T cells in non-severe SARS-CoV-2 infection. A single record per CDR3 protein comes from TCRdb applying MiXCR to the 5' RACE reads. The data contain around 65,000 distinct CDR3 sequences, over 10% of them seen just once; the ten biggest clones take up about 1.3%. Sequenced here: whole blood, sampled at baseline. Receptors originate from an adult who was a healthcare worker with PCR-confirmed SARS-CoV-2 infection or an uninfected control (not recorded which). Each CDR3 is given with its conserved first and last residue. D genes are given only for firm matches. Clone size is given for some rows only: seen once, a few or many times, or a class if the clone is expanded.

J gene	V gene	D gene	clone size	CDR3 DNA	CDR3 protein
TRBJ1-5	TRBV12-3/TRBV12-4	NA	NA	TGTGCCAGCAGTTTAGCACAGAGCAATCAGCCCCAGCATTTT	CASSLAQSNQPQHF
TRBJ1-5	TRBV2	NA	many	TGTGCCAGCAGATTGGTCGATCAGCCCCAGCATTTT	CASRLVDQPQHF
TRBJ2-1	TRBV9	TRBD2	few	TGTGCCAGCAGCCCCCGCCGAGCGACTAGCGGGAGGGGCAATGAGCAGTTCTTC	CASSPRRATSGRGNEQFF
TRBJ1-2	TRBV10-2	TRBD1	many	TGCGCCAGCAGTGATCTGAGGAGACAGGGGGCTTTCGGCTACACCTTC	CASSDLRRQGAFGYTF
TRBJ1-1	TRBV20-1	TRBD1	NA	TGCAGTCTTAACCAGGGGGGGCACACTGAAGCTTTCTTT	CSLNQGGHTEAFF
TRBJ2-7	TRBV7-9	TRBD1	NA	TGTGCCAGCAGCCCCGGGACAGGGGGCGAGCAGTACTTC	CASSPGTGGEQYF
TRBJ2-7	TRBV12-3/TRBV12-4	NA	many	TGTGCCAGCAGTTCGTCCGAGGGCTGGGGCGGATACGAGCAGTACTTC	CASSSSEGWGGYEQYF
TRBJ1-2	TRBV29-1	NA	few	TGCAGCGTGCGCGGGACGGCCCGAAACTATGGCTACACCTTC	CSVRGTARNYGYTF
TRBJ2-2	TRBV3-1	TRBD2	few	TGTGCCAGCAGCCAAGAGTTGCGGGAGTTAGTCACCGGGGAGCTGTTTTTT	CASSQELRELVTGELFF
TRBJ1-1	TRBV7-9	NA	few	TGTGCCAGCAGCTCCCCAGGGGTAGAAGCTTTCTTT	CASSSPGVEAFF
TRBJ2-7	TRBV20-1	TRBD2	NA	TGCAGTGCTAGAGATCGTCTAGCGGGAGTCGAGCAGTACTTC	CSARDRLAGVEQYF
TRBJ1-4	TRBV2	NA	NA	TGTGCCAGCAGTGCCAACAGGAGGAATGAAAAACTGTTTTTT	CASSANRRNEKLFF
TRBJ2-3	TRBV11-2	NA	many	TGTGCCAGCAGCTATGGACTGGGGGCGCTAACAGATACGCAGTATTTT	CASSYGLGALTDTQYF
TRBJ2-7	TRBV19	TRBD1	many	TGTGCCAGTAGTATCAAAGGACAGGGAAGCTACGAGCAGTACTTC	CASSIKGQGSYEQYF